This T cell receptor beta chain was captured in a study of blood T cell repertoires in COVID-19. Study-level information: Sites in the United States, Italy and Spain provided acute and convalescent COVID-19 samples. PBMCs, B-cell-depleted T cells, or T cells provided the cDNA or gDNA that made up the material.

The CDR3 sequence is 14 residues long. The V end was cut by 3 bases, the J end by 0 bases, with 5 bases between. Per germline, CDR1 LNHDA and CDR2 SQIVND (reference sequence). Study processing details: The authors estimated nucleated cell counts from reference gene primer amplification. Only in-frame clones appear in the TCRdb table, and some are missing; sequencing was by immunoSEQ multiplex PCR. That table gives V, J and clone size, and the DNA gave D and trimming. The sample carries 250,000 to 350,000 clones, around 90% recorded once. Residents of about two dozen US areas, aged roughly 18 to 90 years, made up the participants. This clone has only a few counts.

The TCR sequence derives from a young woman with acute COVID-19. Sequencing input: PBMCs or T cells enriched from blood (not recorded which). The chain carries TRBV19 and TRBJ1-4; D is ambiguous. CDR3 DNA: TGTGCCAGTAGTATGTCATCAACTAATGAAAAACTGTTTTTT. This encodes CASSMSSTNEKLFF.